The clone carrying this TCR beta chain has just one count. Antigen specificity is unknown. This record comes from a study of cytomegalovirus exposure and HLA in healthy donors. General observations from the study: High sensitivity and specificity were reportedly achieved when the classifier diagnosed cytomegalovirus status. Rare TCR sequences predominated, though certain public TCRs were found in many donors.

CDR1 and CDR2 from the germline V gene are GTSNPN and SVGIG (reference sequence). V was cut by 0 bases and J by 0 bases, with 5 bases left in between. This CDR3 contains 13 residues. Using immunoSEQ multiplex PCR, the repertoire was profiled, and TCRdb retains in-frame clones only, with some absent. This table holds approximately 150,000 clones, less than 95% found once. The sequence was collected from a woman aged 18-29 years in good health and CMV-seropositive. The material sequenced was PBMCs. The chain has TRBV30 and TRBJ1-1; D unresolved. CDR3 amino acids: CAWSVRLNTEAFF. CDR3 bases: TGTGCCTGGAGTGTACGGTTGAACACTGAAGCTTTCTTT.